The text below deals with one T cell receptor beta chain. This sample is drawn from a study of blood T cell repertoires in COVID-19. Study summary: There were acute and convalescent COVID-19 samples, and they came from the United States, Italy and Spain. The analysed material was cDNA or gDNA that came from T cells, B-cell-depleted T cells, or PBMCs.

Followed over time, Seattle patients had been enrolled while infection was active. The authors' processing: Using reference gene primer amplification, nucleated cell counts were estimated. Clones were sequenced by immunoSEQ multiplex PCR, and TCRdb holds only the in-frame ones, with some missing. The D gene and trimming were derived from the DNA, and the V and J assignments and clone size from that table. The data contain fewer than 150,000 clones, almost 90% of them singletons. CDR1 is LGHNA and CDR2 is YSLEER in the germline V gene. The CDR3 consists of 16 residues. The junction had 9 bases not matched to a gene; V was cut back by 4 bases and J by 4 bases.

The V call is TRBV4-3, the J call TRBJ2-3; TRBD1 aligns across 9 bases. Sequenced input: peripheral blood. This receptor was obtained from an older woman with COVID-19, enrolled during active disease. CDR3 amino acids: CASSPGTGGVADTQYF. Here the CDR3 DNA reads TGCGCCAGCAGCCCGGGAACAGGGGGCGTAGCAGATACGCAGTATTTT.